Described below is a single TCR beta chain sequence and its context. What it binds is not known. At cycle 4 day 1, cycle 7 day 1, and baseline, blood was sampled. This specimen belongs to a study of OX40 agonist ivuxolimab in advanced cancers. Study as a whole: Every patient in dose escalation had hepatocellular carcinoma, melanoma, renal cell or head and neck cancer. Checkpoint inhibitors had been given previously to about 38% of patients. Findings and caveats of the study: The investigators did not determine what antigen specificity the expanded peripheral T cells had.

Measured with immunoSEQ multiplex PCR; TCRdb has only the in-frame clones, and not every one. The repertoire holds 50,000 to 85,000 clones, with roughly 85% as singletons. In germline, CDR1 is LGHNA, CDR2 YNFKEQ. The CDR3 extends over 14 amino acids. V lost 0 bases, J lost 10 bases, and 13 bases lay in between. This sequence was found in an adult with an advanced solid tumor such as melanoma, head and neck, liver or kidney cancer. Specimen: CD4+ or CD8+ T cells sorted from blood, collected in a trial of the OX40 agonist ivuxolimab. The gene calls are TRBV4-2 and TRBJ2-1; tentatively, D is TRBD2 (6 bases). The CDR3 sequence: CASSQETPGGEQFF. The CDR3 DNA is TGTGCCAGCAGCCAAGAGACCCCCGGAGGGGAGCAGTTCTTC.